The next 13 T cell receptor beta chains were all read from a single sample in a study of patients and donors after allogeneic stem cell transplantation. Using its own MiXCR run on the RT-PCR reads, TCRdb lists one record per CDR3 protein. Of some 150,000 distinct CDR3 sequences in the sample, approximately 37% were seen once. Sequencing was performed on blood, either unsorted or a sorted T cell fraction (not recorded which). Every receptor here comes from a human donor who was either an allogeneic HSCT recipient or a stem cell or donor lymphocyte infusion donor (not recorded which). It is not recorded whose cells these are; they may come from a transplant donor.

The chain is built from TRBV20-1 and TRBJ1-3, with unresolved D. V shed 4 bases and J shed 2 bases, with 12 bases lying between them. This CDR3 region has 14 residues. CDR1 DFQATT and CDR2 SNEGSKA come from the germline V gene (reference sequence). The CDR3: CSAIALGTGNTIYF. The CDR3 DNA follows: TGCAGTGCTATCGCCTTAGGAACTGGAAACACCATATATTTT.

The V gene is TRBV10-3, the J gene TRBJ2-5; no clear D. The CDR3 has 12 residues. Germline CDR1 ENHRY, CDR2 SYGVKD. Deletions cut 2 bases from V and 5 bases from J, with 6 bases between. In DNA form, the CDR3 reads TGTGCCATCAGTGAGGACGGGGAGACCCAGTACTTC. Amino acid sequence: CAISEDGETQYF.

V is TRBV12-1 and J is TRBJ1-5. TRBV12-1 is listed as a pseudogene. This CDR3 is built from 17 residues. CDR3 sequence (DNA): TGTGCCAGCAGCTCCCTACCCAAGACTGACTGCAATCAGCCCCAGCATTTT. Protein sequence: CASSSLPKTDCNQPQHF.

The sample holds a few counts of this clonotype. The CDR3 bases are TGTGCCAGCAGCCCCGGGCCGCCTCCTTTTTATGGCTACACCTTC. Its translation: CASSPGPPPFYGYTF. The chain uses TRBV6-5 and TRBJ1-2; no reliable D call. From germline, CDR1 is MNHEY and CDR2 SVGAGI. V was clipped by 6 bases and J by 5 bases, with 19 bases between them. The CDR3 totals 15 residues.

The chain employs TRBV5-8 and TRBJ1-1, with D unclear. Germline V gene lookup returns CDR1 SGHTS and CDR2 YDEGEE. The CDR3 is made up of 10 amino acids. V lost 0 bases and J lost 14, with 8 bases in between. The CDR3 is CASSLVTRFF. The CDR3 DNA follows: TGTGCCAGCAGCTTGGTCACAAGATTCTTT.

The chain recombines TRBV6-4 with TRBJ2-3; 7 bases agree with TRBD1. In germline, CDR1 is MRHNA, CDR2 SNTAGT. J was trimmed by 2 bases and V by 9 bases; bases with no gene match: 17. The length of the CDR3 is 17 residues. Here the CDR3 DNA reads TGTGCCAGGCAGTGGGCCCCAGGACAGGAACCCACAGATACGCAGTATTTT. This gives the protein CARQWAPGQEPTDTQYF.

The rearrangement joins TRBV6-5 to TRBJ2-7, with D perhaps TRBD1 (5 bases). Germline values: CDR1 MNHEY, CDR2 SVGAGI. This CDR3 has 15 amino acids. The V end was cut by 5 bases, the J end by 0 bases, with 14 bases between. CDR3 sequence reads: CASSPDRPSSYEQYF. Written as DNA, the CDR3 is TGTGCCAGCAGTCCCGACAGACCCAGCTCCTACGAGCAGTACTTC.

The chain couples TRBV20-1 to TRBJ2-7; D call uncertain. Trimming took off 4 bases at V and 2 bases at J, with 9 bases between the two ends. The CDR3 covers 12 residues. CDR1 and CDR2 (germline): DFQATT, SNEGSKA (reference sequence). CDR3 amino acids: CSANAGTYEQYV. In DNA form, the CDR3 reads TGCAGTGCTAACGCCGGTACCTACGAGCAGTACGTC.

The table lists this clonotype with many counts. This rearrangement joins TRBV6-5 to TRBJ1-1; D is possibly TRBD1 (6 bases). The CDR3 runs 14 residues. The V end was cut by 6 bases, the J end by 0 bases, with 11 bases between. The germline CDR1 and CDR2 sequences are MNHEY and SVGAGI. The CDR3 is CASSRGQLNTEAFF. CDR3 sequence (DNA): TGTGCCAGCAGCAGGGGACAACTGAACACTGAAGCTTTCTTT.

The V call is TRBV5-1, the J call TRBJ1-2, with unresolved D. This CDR3 has 13 residues. V dropped 4 bases and J dropped 3 bases, with 10 bases sitting between them. CDR1 SGHRS and CDR2 YFSETQ come from the germline V gene. CDR3 sequence (DNA): TGCGCCAGCAGCCATGGCCTCGACTATGGCTACACCTTC. This encodes CASSHGLDYGYTF.

The chain couples TRBV4-2 to TRBJ1-2, with 7 bases matching TRBD1. The germline gives CDR1 LGHNA, CDR2 YNFKEQ. Trimming at V came to 0 bases and at J to 8 bases, leaving 12 bases not matched to a gene. This CDR3 comprises 16 residues. The CDR3 here is CASSQERPKGGRGYTF. CDR3 coding DNA: TGTGCCAGCAGCCAAGAACGACCGAAAGGGGGCCGGGGCTACACCTTC.

About this clonotype itself: A much larger clone lies a single base off, so this may be a read error. The gene calls are TRBV12-3 or TRBV12-4 and TRBJ1-2; D is undetermined. Between the trimmed V and J ends, which lost 6 bases and 9 bases, there was a span of 17 bases. This CDR3 spans 13 amino acids. The CDR3: CASSPYGGYSYTF. CDR3 DNA sequence: TGTGCCAGCAGCCCGTACGGCGGGTATAGCTACACCTTC.

This clonotype was picked up a small number of times. V and J are TRBV9 and TRBJ2-7; D is undetermined. The ends were cut back, 4 bases at V and 7 bases at J, with 18 bases in the middle. Germline V gene lookup returns CDR1 SGDLS and CDR2 YYNGEE. The CDR3 runs 14 residues. In nucleotides, the CDR3 is TGTGCCAGCAGCCCATCTTTCGGGCCGCTGGAGCAGTACTTC. Residues: CASSPSFGPLEQYF.